This TCR beta chain was captured by sequencing in a study of cytomegalovirus exposure and HLA in healthy donors. General study findings and limits: In all likelihood, a cluster of highly shared sequence variants was a sequencing artifact.

A multiplex PCR was run with 60 Vbeta primers and 13 Jbeta primers. The table came from immunoSEQ multiplex PCR; TCRdb's copy has only in-frame clones and leaves some out. The sample includes about 110,000 clones, more than 60% of them seen just once. Worth noting for this clone: Its antigen is still unknown.

This CDR3 comprises 14 residues. Trimming shortened V by 6 bases and J by 1 base, and 13 bases separated the two germline ends. Germline CDR1 reads MNHNY; CDR2 reads SVGAGI (reference sequence). The chain links TRBV6-6 to TRBJ2-7; possibly TRBD1 for D (6 bases). This clonotype was sampled from a man aged 55 to 70 in good health and CMV-seronegative. The sequencing sample was made of PBMCs. The CDR3 nucleotides are TGTGCCAGCAGGTTAGGGGGATCATCCTACGAGCAGTACGTC. This codes for CASRLGGSSYEQYV.